The rows below give T cell receptor beta chains drawn from one sample of a study of control samples from healthy donors and cancer patients. Sequencing used immunoSEQ multiplex PCR; TCRdb keeps in-frame clones, though not all of them. The sample holds 70,000 to 95,000 clones, approximately 90% seen once. The material sequenced was blood. These receptors were collected from a woman under 40 in good health. CDR3s include the opening cysteine and the closing phenylalanine or tryptophan. The order of the fields is clone size, V gene, CDR3 protein. For some rows the clone size is stated as once, few or many, or as a class when expanded; others skip it.

clone_size: -
v_call: TRBV19
cdr3_aa: CASSIRVRGNQPQHF

clone_size: -
v_call: TRBV9
cdr3_aa: CASSVGTTGNQPQHF

clone_size: -
v_call: TRBV6-1
cdr3_aa: CASSDQSRWETQYF

clone_size: -
v_call: TRBV6-1
cdr3_aa: CASSEMGQGITEAFF

clone_size: -
v_call: TRBV28
cdr3_aa: CASSLLQGAREKLFF

clone_size: once
v_call: TRBV27
cdr3_aa: CASSPTGAWGEAFF

clone_size: few
v_call: TRBV28
cdr3_aa: CASSPLVDLTYEQYF

clone_size: -
v_call: TRBV19
cdr3_aa: CASSILADSDTEAFF

clone_size: -
v_call: TRBV10-1
cdr3_aa: CASSGGLGDTQYF

clone_size: -
v_call: TRBV24-1
cdr3_aa: CATSDSGRSRDNEQFF

clone_size: once
v_call: TRBV4-2
cdr3_aa: CASSQDLPVGGYTF

clone_size: -
v_call: TRBV7-2
cdr3_aa: CASRGFGGGGGRSYNEQFF

clone_size: -
v_call: TRBV6-5
cdr3_aa: CVSRPPRGGRGKLFF

clone_size: -
v_call: TRBV18
cdr3_aa: CASSPPPTRGEKLFF